This T cell receptor (beta chain) was captured by sequencing in a study of identical twins (dated by TCRdb to between 2015 and 2016). As for the study more broadly: To test whether fetal clonotypes persist, the study used deep sequencing on TCR alpha and beta repertoires from monozygotic twins, unrelated adults of various ages, and cord blood. To rule out contamination, replicate twin experiments were performed at different times with different library preparation protocols.

The germline V gene (reference sequence) supplies CDR1 LNHDA and CDR2 SQIVND. The germline ends are 22 bases apart after V is trimmed by 5 bases and J by 8 bases. From the cysteine through the valine, the CDR3 covers 15 amino acids. Only CDR3 DNA remains: 45 bases, in frame from the first base. The library was made by 5' RACE. This sample was sequenced with an Illumina HiSeq 2000. A universal primer binding site was introduced by template switching, and a unique molecular identifier was present in the final cDNA, enabling accurate counting of TCR cDNA molecules. Specific primers in the conserved constant-segment region were used to synthesize first-strand cDNA for the TCR alpha and beta chains. Each cDNA library was double barcoded, with a SMART-Mk sample barcode plus Illumina barcodes, to control for contamination. TruSeq adapter sequences, together with Illumina sample barcodes, were added in two successive PCR steps. Sequencing of the TCR alpha and beta cDNA libraries was done on the Illumina HiSeq platform using custom primers. The authors' pipeline ran thus. Raw reads were processed with MiGEC to extract unique molecular identifiers, and MiXCR was used to determine CDR3 positions. Recombination models were inferred per individual with the repgenHMM and IGoR tools using an EM algorithm. The analysis of shared clonotypes was done with the tcR package in R, with sharing normalized by the product of cloneset sizes. To study raw recombination without the effects of thymic and clonal selection, out-of-frame nonproductive sequences were analyzed. TCRdb's own reprocessing of the public reads used fastp at Q25 and MiXCR and kept productive beta chains. Rows are unified per CDR3 protein, each entry keeping the most common DNA and genes. For this entry, the V and J calls and clone size follow TCRdb and not the study's own pipeline. Recorded for this sample are about 240,000 distinct CDR3 sequences; 6% to 8.5% of them occurred a single time. The leading ten clones occupy roughly 5% of the sample.

Note on this clonotype: This clone's antigen is unknown. Base qualities are not provided; no much larger clone lies one nucleotide away.

General conclusions and limits of the study: Because the same donors could not be followed over many years, conclusions were based on cross-sectional statistical analysis. Compared with coincidental sharing between unrelated individuals, out-of-frame TCR alpha sequences shared between twins had an excess of sequences with low generation probability. In monozygotic twins, recombination models systematically underestimated out-of-frame TCR alpha sharing, but the models matched the sharing seen between unrelated individuals. A weaker excess of twin sharing was found in beta out-of-frame sequences because the signal-to-noise ratio was lowered by fewer shared sequences. Abundant cord blood beta clonotypes carried fewer insertions; young adult naive repertoires showed a weaker similar trend, while memory repertoires showed none. Invariant T cells such as MAIT and iNKT could partly confound zero-insertion analyses, although diverse VJ usage argued against such confounding for most clonotypes.

Every donor in the study was a healthy Caucasian. The twin cohort consisted of three pairs of female monozygotic twins, all aged roughly 18 to 30 years. Positive isolation kits from Invitrogen were used to isolate CD4+ and CD8+ T cell populations. Another study also made use of these data, one on yellow fever vaccine responses in identical twins. The second study also describes: According to the authors, in identical twins the way T cells responded to vaccination appeared partly convergent and partly personalized. Focusing on identical twins, the study followed the T cell clones that responded to the vaccine, and did so with precision.

This TCR came from a woman younger than 30 in good health. This sequence uses TRBV19 and TRBJ2-7; the D gene cannot be named for sure. The sample consisted of CD8+ T cells sorted from blood. The base sequence is TGTGCCAGTAGTGCGATGGCGAGCCGGATAATACAGCAGTACGTC. It codes for CASSAMASRIIQQYV.